Listed here is a single T cell receptor beta chain. The antigen remains undetermined. Template switching by 5'RACE with UMIs generated the TCR beta cDNA. TCRdb reprocessed the 5' RACE reads and stores each CDR3 protein as one record, lacking DNA. This sample's clone table lists just under 150,000 distinct CDR3 sequences. These data come from a study of T cells expressing NK-cell markers. At the level of the study: Sorted CD3+CD56+NKG2C+, CD3+CD56+NKG2C- and CD3+CD56-NKG2C+ T cells provided the TCR beta repertoires.

Germline V lookup: CDR1 MNHNS, CDR2 SASEGT. This CDR3 is built from 13 residues. Broader study findings: HCMV specificity was not established for the expanded NKG2C+ T cell clones. These clonotypes also led the CD3+CD56-NKG2C+ fraction in a few donors.

The clonotype originates from a man between 18 and 29 years old in good health. The V gene is TRBV6-1, the J gene TRBJ2-5; TCRdb picks TRBD1, but there is no DNA to check that call. The sequencing input was blood T cells: a sorted CD56 or NKG2C T cell subset, CD4+ or CD8+ T cells, or bulk PBMC T cells (not recorded which). This chain's CDR3 is CASNNDRVETQYF.